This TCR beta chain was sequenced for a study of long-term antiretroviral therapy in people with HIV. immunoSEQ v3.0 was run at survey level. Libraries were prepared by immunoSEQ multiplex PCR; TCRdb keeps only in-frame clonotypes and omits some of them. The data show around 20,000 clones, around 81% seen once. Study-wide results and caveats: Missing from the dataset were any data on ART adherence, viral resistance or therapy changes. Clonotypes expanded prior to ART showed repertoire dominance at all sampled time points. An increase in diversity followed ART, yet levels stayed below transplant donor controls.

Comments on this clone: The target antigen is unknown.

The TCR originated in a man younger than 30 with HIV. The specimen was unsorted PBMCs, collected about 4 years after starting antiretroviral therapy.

This CDR3 reads CASSFGQAPNEKLFF. The CDR3 region has the DNA TGTGCCAGCAGCTTCGGACAGGCGCCTAATGAAAAACTGTTTTTT. The J gene is TRBJ1-4, the V gene TRBV7-9; the match to TRBD1 covers 7 bases. The CDR3 loop spans 15 amino acids. The germline gives CDR1 SEHNR, CDR2 FQNEAQ (reference sequence). V shed 3 bases and J 3 bases; nucleotides not matched to a gene: 4.